The next 19 T cell receptor beta chains were all read from a single sample in a study of blood T cells in healthy people across ages. Then a second PCR, running roughly 7 to 11 cycles, was carried out with a sample-barcoded 5' primer and a J-beta primer mix. A single record per CDR3 protein comes from TCRdb applying MiXCR to the 5' RACE reads. The data contain some 1.5 million distinct CDR3 sequences, 28% of them singletons. The sample taken for sequencing was blood. All receptors derive from a woman in her twenties or thirties in good health.

V and J are TRBV2 and TRBJ2-2, with 9 bases matching TRBD2. With V trimmed by 6 bases and J by 7 bases, 9 bases remained unmatched. The CDR3 spans 15 residues. Germline V gives CDR1 SNHLY, CDR2 FYNNEI. The chain's CDR3 is CASRGPSGGHGELFF. CDR3 bases: TGTGCCAGCAGGGGTCCGAGCGGGGGGCACGGGGAGCTGTTTTTT.

V is TRBV7-9 and J is TRBJ2-7; tentative D call: TRBD2 (5 bases). The V end was cut by 6 bases, the J end by 0 bases, with 9 bases between. This CDR3 contains 13 residues. Germline lookup yields CDR1 SEHNR and CDR2 FQNEAQ (reference sequence). The CDR3 reads CASRDSPSYEQYF. The CDR3 nucleotides read TGTGCCAGCAGGGACTCGCCCTCCTACGAGCAGTACTTC.

Comment on this clonotype: A read error may explain this, as a much larger clone is one base away. This chain links TRBV5-1 with TRBJ2-7; D is perhaps TRBD1 or TRBD2 (5 bases each). CDR3 length: 14 residues. Germline V gene lookup returns CDR1 SGHRS and CDR2 YFSETQ. V was cut by 3 bases and J by 0 bases, with 10 bases left in between. The CDR3 bases are TGCGCCAGCAGCTGGGACGGGTACTCCTACGAGCAGTACTTC. This gives the protein CASSWDGYSYEQYF. Full variable domain (remainder filled in from reference TRBV5-1 and TRBJ2-7): KAGVTQTPRYLIKTRGQQVTLSCSPISGHRSVSWYQQTPGQGLQFLFEYFSETQRNKGNFPGRFSGRQFSNSRSEMNVSTLELGDSALYLCASSWDGYSYEQYFGPGTRLTVT.

The chain employs TRBV7-9 and TRBJ2-3, with D perhaps TRBD1 (6 bases). Trimming removed 5 bases from V and 2 bases from J, with 14 bases in between. This CDR3 is 15 amino acids long. Germline V CDR1 and CDR2: SEHNR, FQNEAQ (reference sequence). The DNA for the CDR3 is TGTGCCAGCAGCCAACAGGGATTCTACACAGATACGCAGTATTTT. Its translation: CASSQQGFYTDTQYF.

Only a few counts were recorded for this clonotype. The genes are TRBV20-1 and TRBJ2-3; TRBD2 is a possible D gene (6 bases). The V gene lost 8 bases and the J gene lost 3 bases, with 18 bases spanning the gap. Germline values: CDR1 DFQATT, CDR2 SNEGSKA (reference sequence). The CDR3 runs 14 residues. For the CDR3, the DNA is TGCAGTCCGCTAACCCGGGGGTGGACAGATACGCAGTATTTT. Residues: CSPLTRGWTDTQYF.

In the case of this clonotype: Because the CDR3 is missing its conserved closing phenylalanine or tryptophan, this is likely a read error. CDR3 DNA sequence: TGTGCCAGCAGCACTAGAACATTGACAGGGGTGCCCTCGAATGAGCAGTTCCTC. Its translation is CASSTRTLTGVPSNEQFL. J is TRBJ2-1 and V is TRBV7-7; 8 nucleotides line up with TRBD1. Per germline, CDR1 SSHAT and CDR2 FNYEAQ (reference sequence). Trimming took 5 bases from V and 7 from J; bases not matched to a gene: 19. CDR3 length: 18 amino acids.

This clonotype was found a few times. The CDR3 sequence: CAWSATPYRGYTF. CDR3 nucleotides: TGTGCCTGGAGTGCGACTCCTTACCGTGGCTACACCTTC. The V and J genes are TRBV30 and TRBJ1-2; unclear D gene. Germline CDR1 and CDR2: GTSNPN and SVGIG (reference sequence). Trimming took off 1 base at V and 7 bases at J, with 13 bases between the two ends. There are 13 residues in the CDR3.

This chain links TRBV20-1 with TRBJ2-2; D unresolved. The CDR3 is 13 amino acids. Germline values: CDR1 DFQATT, CDR2 SNEGSKA (reference sequence). V lost 4 bases and J lost 0, with 6 bases in between. In DNA form, the CDR3 reads TGCAGTGCTAAGCCCCCGAACACCGGGGAGCTGTTTTTT. Amino acids: CSAKPPNTGELFF.

The V and J genes are TRBV28 and TRBJ2-3; unclear D gene. Trimming cost V 1 base and J 10 bases, with 9 bases left between them. Germline lookup yields CDR1 MDHEN and CDR2 SYDVKM. The CDR3 runs to 12 residues. CDR3 sequence reads: CASSLSLHAQYF. The DNA of the CDR3 is TGTGCCAGCAGTTTATCTTTGCACGCGCAGTATTTT.

Note on this clonotype: This sequence may be a read error, since a much larger clone differs from it by one base. The chain uses TRBV29-1 and TRBJ2-1; 12 bases fit TRBD1. The CDR3 loop spans 15 amino acids. After removal of 2 bases from V and 10 bases from J, the junction contained 9 bases not matched to a gene. Germline V gene data show CDR1 as SQVTM and CDR2 as ANQGSEA. This chain's CDR3 is CSVEIGTGGSYEQFF. The CDR3 DNA sequence: TGCAGCGTTGAAATCGGGACAGGGGGCTCCTACGAGCAGTTCTTC.

For this clonotype: Given a much more abundant clone one base away, this may be a read error. The rearrangement links TRBV7-2 to TRBJ1-2; D gene uncertain. CDR3 size: 13 residues. V lost 5 bases and J 4 bases, leaving 11 bases between the germline ends. Germline CDR1 SGHTA, CDR2 FQGNSA. Here the CDR3 DNA reads TGTGCCAGCAGCCGGAACCACCGCTATGGCTACACCTTC. It translates to CASSRNHRYGYTF.

This clonotype occurred many times. In nucleotides, the CDR3 is TGTGCCAGCACCTCGGGGCTAGCGGTCTACAATGAGCAGTTCTTC. This translates into CASTSGLAVYNEQFF. The genes are TRBV12-3 or TRBV12-4 and TRBJ2-1; 7 bases align to TRBD2. The CDR3 length is 15 residues. The V segment lost 7 bases and the J segment 3 bases; nucleotides outside the gene matches: 9.

This clonotype showed up just a few times. The chain uses TRBV20-1 and TRBJ1-5; D is undetermined. The germline CDR1 and CDR2 sequences are DFQATT and SNEGSKA (reference sequence). V was trimmed by 2 bases and J by 2 bases, leaving 10 bases between them. The CDR3 covers 14 residues. The CDR3 DNA sequence: TGCAGTGCTAGATACGGGTACGGCAATCAGCCCCAGCATTTT. Residues: CSARYGYGNQPQHF.

The genes are TRBV14 and TRBJ1-2; D not certain. Between the trimmed V and J ends, which lost 3 bases and 3 bases, there was a span of 11 bases. This CDR3 contains 14 residues. Germline values: CDR1 SGHDN, CDR2 FVKESK. CDR3 bases: TGTGCCAGCAGCCATGGACGGCCTTACTATGGCTACACCTTC. It translates to CASSHGRPYYGYTF.

A few counts support this clonotype. CDR3 DNA: TGTGCCAGCAGTGAATCGGGGACAGCCCGGGCTGATGGCTACACCTTC. Amino acids: CASSESGTARADGYTF. V is TRBV25-1 and J is TRBJ1-2; 7 bases align to TRBD1. The germline V gene has CDR1 MGHDK and CDR2 SYGVNS. The CDR3 covers 16 residues. With 1 base clipped from V and 6 bases from J, the junction kept 11 bases outside the gene matches.

This clonotype came up a few times. The chain couples TRBV4-2 to TRBJ2-3; D gene ambiguous. Germline-derived CDR1 and CDR2 are LGHNA and YNFKEQ. V dropped 10 bases and J dropped 3 bases, with 8 bases sitting between them. The CDR3 spans 11 residues. CDR3 sequence: CATRATDTQYF. In DNA, the CDR3 is TGTGCCACACGAGCGACAGATACGCAGTATTTT.

Remarks on this clonotype: Possible read error: a much larger clone is one base away. The J gene is TRBJ1-2, the V gene TRBV7-2; the match to TRBD1 covers 8 bases. The CDR3 totals 16 residues. Germline-derived CDR1 and CDR2 are SGHTA and FQGNSA. The CDR3 protein is CASSLNTGGQSYGCTF. DNA of the CDR3: TGTGCCAGCAGCTTAAATACAGGGGGGCAATCCTATGGCTGCACCTTC.

V and J are TRBV28 and TRBJ1-5; no reliable D call. The CDR3 length is 14 residues. Germline V gene data show CDR1 as MDHEN and CDR2 as SYDVKM. V was cut by 7 bases and J by 4 bases, with 14 bases left in between. The CDR3 DNA follows: TGTGCCAGCATCAAGAGGGCGGGTAATCAGCCCCAGCATTTT. Translated: CASIKRAGNQPQHF. Supplemented by reference TRBV28 and TRBJ1-5, the full variable domain reads DVKVTQSSRYLVKRTGEKVFLECVQDMDHENMFWYRQDPGLGLRLIYFSYDVKMKEKGDIPEGYSVSREKKERFSLILESASTNQTSMYLCASIKRAGNQPQHFGDGTRLSIL.

The CDR3 DNA sequence: TGCGCCAGCAGCTTGGGGTCGACTAGCGGGGGCACAGATACGCAGTATTTT. Encoded protein: CASSLGSTSGGTDTQYF. This sequence joins TRBV5-1 and TRBJ2-3, with TRBD2 identical over 11 bases. V shed 0 bases, J shed 1 base, and the junction held 4 bases outside the gene matches. Looked up from germline, CDR1 is SGHRS and CDR2 is YFSETQ. This CDR3 is built from 17 residues.